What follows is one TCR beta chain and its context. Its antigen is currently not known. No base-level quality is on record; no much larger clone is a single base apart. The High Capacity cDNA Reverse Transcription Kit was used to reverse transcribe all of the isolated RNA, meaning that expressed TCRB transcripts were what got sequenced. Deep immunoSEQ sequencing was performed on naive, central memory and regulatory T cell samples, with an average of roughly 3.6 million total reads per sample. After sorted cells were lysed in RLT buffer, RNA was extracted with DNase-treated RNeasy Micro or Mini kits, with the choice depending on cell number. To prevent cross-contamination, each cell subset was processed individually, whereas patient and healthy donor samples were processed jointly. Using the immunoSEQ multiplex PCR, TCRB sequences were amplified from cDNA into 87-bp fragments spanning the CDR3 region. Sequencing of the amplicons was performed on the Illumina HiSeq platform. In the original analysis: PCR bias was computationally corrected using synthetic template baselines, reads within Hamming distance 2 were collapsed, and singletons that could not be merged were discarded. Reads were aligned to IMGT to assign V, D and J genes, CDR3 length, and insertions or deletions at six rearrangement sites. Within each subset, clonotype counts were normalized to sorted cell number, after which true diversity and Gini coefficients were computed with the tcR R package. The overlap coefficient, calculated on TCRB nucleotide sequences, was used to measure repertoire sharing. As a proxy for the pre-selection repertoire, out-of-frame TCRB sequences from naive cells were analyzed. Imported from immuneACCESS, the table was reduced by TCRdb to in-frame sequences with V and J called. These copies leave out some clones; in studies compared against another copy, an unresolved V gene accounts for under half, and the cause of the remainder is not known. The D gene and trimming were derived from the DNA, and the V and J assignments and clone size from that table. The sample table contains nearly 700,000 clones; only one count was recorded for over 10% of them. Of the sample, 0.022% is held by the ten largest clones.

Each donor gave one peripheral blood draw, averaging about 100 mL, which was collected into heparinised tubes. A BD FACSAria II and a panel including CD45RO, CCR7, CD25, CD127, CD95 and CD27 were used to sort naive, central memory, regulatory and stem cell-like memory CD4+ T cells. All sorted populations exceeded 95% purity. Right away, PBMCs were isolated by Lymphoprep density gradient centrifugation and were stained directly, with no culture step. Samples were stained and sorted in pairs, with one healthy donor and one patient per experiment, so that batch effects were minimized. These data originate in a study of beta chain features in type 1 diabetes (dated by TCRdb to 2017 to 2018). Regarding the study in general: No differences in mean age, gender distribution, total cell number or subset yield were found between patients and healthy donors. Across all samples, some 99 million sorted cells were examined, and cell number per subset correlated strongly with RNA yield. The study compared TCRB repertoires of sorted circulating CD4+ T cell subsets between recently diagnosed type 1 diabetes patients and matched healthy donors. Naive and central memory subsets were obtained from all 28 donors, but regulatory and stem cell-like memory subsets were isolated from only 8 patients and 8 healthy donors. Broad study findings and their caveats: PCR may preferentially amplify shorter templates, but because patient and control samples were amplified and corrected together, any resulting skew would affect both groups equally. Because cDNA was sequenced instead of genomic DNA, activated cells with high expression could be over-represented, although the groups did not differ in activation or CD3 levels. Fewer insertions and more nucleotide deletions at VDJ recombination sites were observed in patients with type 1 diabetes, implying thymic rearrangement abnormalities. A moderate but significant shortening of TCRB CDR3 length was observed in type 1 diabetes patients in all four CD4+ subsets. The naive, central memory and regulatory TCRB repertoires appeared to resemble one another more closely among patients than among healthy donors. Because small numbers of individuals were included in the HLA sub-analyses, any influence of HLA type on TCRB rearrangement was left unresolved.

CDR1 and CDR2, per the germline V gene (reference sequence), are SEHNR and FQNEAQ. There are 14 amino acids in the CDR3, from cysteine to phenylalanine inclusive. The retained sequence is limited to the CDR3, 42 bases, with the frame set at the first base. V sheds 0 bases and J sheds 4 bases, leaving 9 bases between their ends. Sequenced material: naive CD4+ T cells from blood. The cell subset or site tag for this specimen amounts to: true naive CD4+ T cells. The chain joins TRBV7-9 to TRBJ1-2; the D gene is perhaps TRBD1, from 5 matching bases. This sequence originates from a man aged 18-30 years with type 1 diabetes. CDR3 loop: CASSLAGEGYGYTF. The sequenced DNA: TGTGCCAGCAGCTTAGCGGGGGAGGGCTATGGCTACACCTTC.